This T cell receptor (beta chain) was obtained from a study of vaccination and CD4 T cells after COVID-19. This clonotype was found a few times. The antigen is unknown. Treatment of the sample: roughly ten-day PBMC culture with coronavirus spike peptide pools or control peptides (ViraFEST assay). An Oncomine TCR Beta short-read assay was used to sequence the DNA from cultured CD4+ T cells. TCRdb recomputed calls from the PCR reads with MiXCR, one row per CDR3 protein. The data show tens of thousands of distinct CDR3 sequences, with roughly 50% seen just once and roughly 9% held by the top ten. Study-wide results and limits: Convalescent patients' median share of reactive clones seen only post-vaccination was about 86%.

The V gene lost 6 bases and the J gene lost 2 bases, with 15 bases spanning the gap. The germline CDR1 and CDR2 sequences are MRHNA and SNTAGT. CDR3 length: 15 amino acids. This receptor was obtained from a human donor who had recovered from COVID-19. V gene TRBV6-4 combines with J gene TRBJ2-3; TRBD1 or TRBD2 may be the D gene (5 bases each). The sample taken for sequencing was CD4+ T cells from blood, cultured in vitro. CDR3 loop: CASSLSPGTTDTQYF. The CDR3 DNA reads as TGTGCCAGCAGCCTTTCCCCGGGGACCACAGATACGCAGTATTTT.